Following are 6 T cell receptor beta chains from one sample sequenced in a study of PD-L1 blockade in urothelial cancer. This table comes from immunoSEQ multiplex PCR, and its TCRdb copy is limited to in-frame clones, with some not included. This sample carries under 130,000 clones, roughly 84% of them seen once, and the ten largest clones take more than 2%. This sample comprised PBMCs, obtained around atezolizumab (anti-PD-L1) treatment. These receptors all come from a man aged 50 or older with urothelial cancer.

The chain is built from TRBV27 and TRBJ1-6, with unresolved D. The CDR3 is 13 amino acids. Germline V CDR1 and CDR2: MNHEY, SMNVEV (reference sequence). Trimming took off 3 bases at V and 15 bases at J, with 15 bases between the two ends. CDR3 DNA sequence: TGTGCCAGCAGTTTCGGGTGGATCGGTCTCCTCCACTTT. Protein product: CASSFGWIGLLHF.

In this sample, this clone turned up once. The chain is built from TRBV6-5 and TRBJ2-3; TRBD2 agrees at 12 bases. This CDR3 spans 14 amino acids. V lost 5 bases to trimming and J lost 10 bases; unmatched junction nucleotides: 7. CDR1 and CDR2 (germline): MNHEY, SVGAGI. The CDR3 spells CASSLAGGPASQYF. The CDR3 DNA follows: TGTGCCAGCAGTCTAGCGGGAGGGCCAGCATCGCAGTATTTT.

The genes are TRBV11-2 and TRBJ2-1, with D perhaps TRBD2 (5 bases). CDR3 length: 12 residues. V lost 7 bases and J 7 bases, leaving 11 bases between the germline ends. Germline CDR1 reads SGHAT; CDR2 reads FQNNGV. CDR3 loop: CASTRTSNEQFF. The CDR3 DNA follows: TGTGCCAGCACGCGAACTAGTAATGAGCAGTTCTTC.

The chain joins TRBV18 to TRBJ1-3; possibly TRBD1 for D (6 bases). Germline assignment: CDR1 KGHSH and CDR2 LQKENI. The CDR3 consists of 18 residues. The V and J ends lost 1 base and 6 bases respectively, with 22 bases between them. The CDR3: CASSPQRTDPKLTNTIYF. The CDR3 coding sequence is TGTGCCAGCTCACCACAAAGGACAGATCCAAAGTTAACAAACACCATATATTTT.

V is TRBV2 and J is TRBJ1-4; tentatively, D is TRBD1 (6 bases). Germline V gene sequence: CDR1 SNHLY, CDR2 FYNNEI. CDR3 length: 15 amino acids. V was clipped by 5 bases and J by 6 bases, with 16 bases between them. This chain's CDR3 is CASSNTGPTYEKLFF. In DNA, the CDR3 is TGTGCCAGCAGTAATACAGGGCCCACTTATGAAAAACTGTTTTTT.

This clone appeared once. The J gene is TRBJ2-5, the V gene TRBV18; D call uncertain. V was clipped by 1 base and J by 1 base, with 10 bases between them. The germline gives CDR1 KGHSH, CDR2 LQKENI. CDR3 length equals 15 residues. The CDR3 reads CASSPLVTGQETQYF. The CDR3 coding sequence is TGTGCCAGCTCACCACTAGTCACTGGCCAAGAGACCCAGTACTTC.